Listed here is a single T cell receptor (beta chain). Its antigen is not known. The source of the sample is a study of cytomegalovirus exposure and HLA in healthy donors. Each of the donors was a healthy bone marrow donor. Trimming cost V 3 bases and J 5 bases; bases outside gene matches: 8. This CDR3 spans 16 amino acids. Per germline, CDR1 ENHRY and CDR2 SYGVKD. Study-wide findings and caveats: Associated with cytomegalovirus, according to the listing, were 150 to 200 TCR beta chains. In a later analysis, TCR association rates varied by HLA locus: DRB1 most, HLA-C fewest. Confirmation in vitro established that a few CMV-associated chains were specific for CMV antigens.

PCR was performed using 60 Vbeta and 13 Jbeta primers. Here immunoSEQ multiplex PCR was the method, and the copy in TCRdb shows in-frame clones only, minus some. The sample lists under 150,000 clones; 75% to 85% were seen once. The sequenced material came from PBMCs. The receptor's source is a woman in her forties in good health and CMV-seropositive. This chain links TRBV10-3 with TRBJ2-2; 8 nucleotides align to TRBD2. The DNA for the CDR3 is TGTGCCATCAGTGATGACGGGAGGGCCGGGACCGGGGAGCTGTTTTTT. It encodes CAISDDGRAGTGELFF.